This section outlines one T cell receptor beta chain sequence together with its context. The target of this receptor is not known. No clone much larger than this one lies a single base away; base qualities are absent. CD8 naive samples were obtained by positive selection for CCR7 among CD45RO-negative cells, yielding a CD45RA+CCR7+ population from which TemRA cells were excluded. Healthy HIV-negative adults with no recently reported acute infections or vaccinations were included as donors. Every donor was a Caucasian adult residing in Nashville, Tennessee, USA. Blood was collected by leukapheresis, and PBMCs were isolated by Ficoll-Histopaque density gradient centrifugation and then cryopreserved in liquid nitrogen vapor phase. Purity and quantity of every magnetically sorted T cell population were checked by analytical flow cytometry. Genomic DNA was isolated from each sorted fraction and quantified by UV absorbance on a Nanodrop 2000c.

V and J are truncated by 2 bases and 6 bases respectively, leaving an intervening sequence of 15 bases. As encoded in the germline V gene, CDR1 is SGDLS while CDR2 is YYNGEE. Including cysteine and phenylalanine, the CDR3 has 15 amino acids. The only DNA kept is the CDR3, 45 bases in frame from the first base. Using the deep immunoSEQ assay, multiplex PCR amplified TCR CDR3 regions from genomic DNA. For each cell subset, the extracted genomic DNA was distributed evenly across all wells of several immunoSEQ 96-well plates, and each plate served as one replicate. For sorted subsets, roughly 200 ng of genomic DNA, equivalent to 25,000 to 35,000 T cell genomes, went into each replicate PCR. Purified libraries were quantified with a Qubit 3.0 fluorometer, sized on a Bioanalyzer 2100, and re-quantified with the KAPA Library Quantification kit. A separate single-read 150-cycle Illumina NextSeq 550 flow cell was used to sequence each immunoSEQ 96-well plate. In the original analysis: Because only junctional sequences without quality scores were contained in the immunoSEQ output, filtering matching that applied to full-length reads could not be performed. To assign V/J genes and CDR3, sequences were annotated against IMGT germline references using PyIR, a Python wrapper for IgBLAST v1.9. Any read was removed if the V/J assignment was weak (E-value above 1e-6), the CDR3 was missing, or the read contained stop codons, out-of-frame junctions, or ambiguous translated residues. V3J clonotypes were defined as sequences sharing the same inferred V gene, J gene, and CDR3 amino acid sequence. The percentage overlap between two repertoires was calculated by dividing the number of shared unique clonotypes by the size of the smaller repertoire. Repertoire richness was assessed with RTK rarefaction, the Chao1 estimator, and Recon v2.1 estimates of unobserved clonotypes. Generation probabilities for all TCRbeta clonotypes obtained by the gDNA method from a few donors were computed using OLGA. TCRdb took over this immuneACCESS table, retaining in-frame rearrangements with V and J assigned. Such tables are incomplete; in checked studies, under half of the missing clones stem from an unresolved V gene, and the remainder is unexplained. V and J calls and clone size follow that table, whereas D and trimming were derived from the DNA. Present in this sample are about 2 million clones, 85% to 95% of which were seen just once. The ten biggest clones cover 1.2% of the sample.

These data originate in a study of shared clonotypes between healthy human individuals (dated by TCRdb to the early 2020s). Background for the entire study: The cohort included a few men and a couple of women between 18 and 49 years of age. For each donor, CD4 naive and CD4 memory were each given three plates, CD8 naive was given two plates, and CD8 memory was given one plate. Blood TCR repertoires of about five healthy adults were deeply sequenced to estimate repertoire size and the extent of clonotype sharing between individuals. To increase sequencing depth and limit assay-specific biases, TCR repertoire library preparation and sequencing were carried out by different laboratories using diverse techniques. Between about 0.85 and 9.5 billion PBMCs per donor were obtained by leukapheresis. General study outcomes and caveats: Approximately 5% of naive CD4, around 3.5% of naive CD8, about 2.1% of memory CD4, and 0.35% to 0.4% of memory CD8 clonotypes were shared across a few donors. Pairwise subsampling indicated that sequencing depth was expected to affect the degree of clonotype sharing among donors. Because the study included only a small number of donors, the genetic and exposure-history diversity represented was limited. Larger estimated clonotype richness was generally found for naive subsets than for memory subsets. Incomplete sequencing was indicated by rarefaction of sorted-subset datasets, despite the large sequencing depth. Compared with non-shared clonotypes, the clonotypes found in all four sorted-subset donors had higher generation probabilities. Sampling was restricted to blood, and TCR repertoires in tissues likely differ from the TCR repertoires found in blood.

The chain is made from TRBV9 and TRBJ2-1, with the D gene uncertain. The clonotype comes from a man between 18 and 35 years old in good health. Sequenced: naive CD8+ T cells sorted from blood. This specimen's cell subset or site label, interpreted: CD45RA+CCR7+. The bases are TGTGCCAGCAGCGTTGATCTTCCGGACCCCAATGAGCAGTTCTTC. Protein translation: CASSVDLPDPNEQFF.